This T cell receptor (beta chain) was obtained from a study of OX40 agonist ivuxolimab in advanced cancers. Study-wide context: Ivuxolimab, which is an agonistic anti-OX40 (CD134) antibody, was administered to the patients. While on treatment, patients had intravenous ivuxolimab at 0.01 to 10 mg/kg every 2 weeks. Notes on the study in general: Some patients without response likewise showed low normalized clonal expansion.

Details on this clone: Antigen unknown.

Libraries were prepared by immunoSEQ multiplex PCR; TCRdb keeps only in-frame clonotypes and omits some of them. This table holds approximately 64,000 clones, 88% found once. The V gene end was trimmed by 5 bases and the J gene end by 4 bases; junction bases not matched to a gene: 3. Looked up from germline, CDR1 is GTSNPN and CDR2 is SVGIG (reference sequence). This CDR3 is built from 15 residues. This sequence was found in an adult with an advanced solid tumor such as melanoma, head and neck, liver or kidney cancer. The chain is built from TRBV30 and TRBJ2-2, with 14 bases matching TRBD2. This specimen consisted of CD4+ or CD8+ T cells sorted from blood, obtained in a trial of the OX40 agonist ivuxolimab. The CDR3 DNA sequence: TGTGCCTGGGGACTAGCGGGAGGTCCCACCGGGGAGCTGTTTTTT. Translating gives CAWGLAGGPTGELFF.